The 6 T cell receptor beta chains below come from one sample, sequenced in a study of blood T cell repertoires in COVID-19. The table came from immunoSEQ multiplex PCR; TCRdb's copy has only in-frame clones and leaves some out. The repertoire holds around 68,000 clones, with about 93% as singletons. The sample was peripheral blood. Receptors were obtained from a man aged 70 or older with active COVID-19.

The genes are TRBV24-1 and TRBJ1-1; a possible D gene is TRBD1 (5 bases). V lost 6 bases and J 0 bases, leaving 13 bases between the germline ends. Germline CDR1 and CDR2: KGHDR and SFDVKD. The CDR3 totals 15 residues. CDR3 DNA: TGTGCCACCAGTATGGGGGGACCGATGAACACTGAAGCTTTCTTT. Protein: CATSMGGPMNTEAFF.

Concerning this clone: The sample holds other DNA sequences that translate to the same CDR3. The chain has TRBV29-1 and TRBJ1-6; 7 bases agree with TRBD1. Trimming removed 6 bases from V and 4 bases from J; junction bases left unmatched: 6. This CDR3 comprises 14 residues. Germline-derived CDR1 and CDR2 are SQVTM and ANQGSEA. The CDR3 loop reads CSVRDRDYNSPLHF. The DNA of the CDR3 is TGCAGCGTCCGTGACAGGGATTATAATTCACCCCTCCACTTT.

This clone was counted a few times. DNA for the CDR3: TGTGCCAGCAGCCGCGGGTTGGATTCACCCCTCCACTTT. Translating it yields CASSRGLDSPLHF. The chain carries TRBV6-5 and TRBJ1-6; D uncertain. Trimming pared 6 bases from V and 8 bases from J, leaving 11 bases between. Germline-derived CDR1 and CDR2 are MNHEY and SVGAGI. The CDR3 runs to 13 residues.

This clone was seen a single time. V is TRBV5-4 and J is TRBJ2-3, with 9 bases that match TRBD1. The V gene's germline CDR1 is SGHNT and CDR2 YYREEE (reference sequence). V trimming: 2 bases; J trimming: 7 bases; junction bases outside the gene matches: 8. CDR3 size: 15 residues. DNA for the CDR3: TGTGCCAGCAGCTTACCGGGACAGGGAGGGAATACGCAGTATTTT. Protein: CASSLPGQGGNTQYF.

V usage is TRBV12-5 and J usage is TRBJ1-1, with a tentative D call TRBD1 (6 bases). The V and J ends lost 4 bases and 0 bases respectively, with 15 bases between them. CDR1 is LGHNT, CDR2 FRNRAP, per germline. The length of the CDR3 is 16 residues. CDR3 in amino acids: CASGSNNRAMNTEAFF. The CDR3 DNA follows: TGTGCTAGTGGTTCCAATAACAGGGCGATGAACACTGAAGCTTTCTTT.

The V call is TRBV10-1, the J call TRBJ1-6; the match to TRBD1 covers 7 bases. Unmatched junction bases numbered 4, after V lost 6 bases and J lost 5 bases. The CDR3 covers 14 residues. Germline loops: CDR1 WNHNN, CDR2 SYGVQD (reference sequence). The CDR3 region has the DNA TGCGCCAGCAGGTCCGGGACAGATAATTCACCCCTCCACTTT. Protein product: CASRSGTDNSPLHF.